The 8 T cell receptor beta chains below were found in one sample sequenced in a study of graft-versus-host responses after intestinal transplantation. Clones were sequenced by immunoSEQ multiplex PCR, and TCRdb holds only the in-frame ones, with some missing. Counted here are approximately 12,000 clones, approximately 84% occurring once; the ten biggest clones make up about 9.4%. The sequenced sample was PBMCs, obtained about 300 days after intestinal transplant. Receptors were obtained from a human patient who received an intestinal transplant, so some T cells may come from the graft donor.

This chain links TRBV13 with TRBJ1-6; a possible D gene is TRBD1 (6 bases). The CDR3 spans 15 residues. Germline V lookup: CDR1 PRHDT, CDR2 FYEKMQ (reference sequence). V lost 5 bases and J lost 5, with 13 bases in between. CDR3 nucleotide sequence: TGTGCCAGCAGCAACACTCAGGGGAATAATTCACCCCTCCACTTT. As protein: CASSNTQGNNSPLHF.

V is TRBV5-1 and J is TRBJ2-1, with D perhaps matching TRBD1 (6 bases). Germline V gene data show CDR1 as SGHRS and CDR2 as YFSETQ. Trimming stripped 2 bases from V and 6 bases from J, with 12 bases between. CDR3 length equals 14 residues. This CDR3 reads CASSLPFRGNEQFF. The CDR3 region has the DNA TGCGCCAGCAGCTTACCCTTCAGGGGCAATGAGCAGTTCTTC.

This chain connects TRBV4-1 to TRBJ2-2; D might be TRBD1 (5 bases). The CDR3 is 16 amino acids. Germline CDR1 is MGHRA and CDR2 is YSYEKL. With 4 bases removed from V and 7 bases from J, the gap between germline ends came to 19 bases. CDR3 nucleotide sequence: TGCGCCAGCAGCCTATCAGGGTTCTCGGTTGTCGGGGAGCTGTTTTTT. It codes for CASSLSGFSVVGELFF.

The chain recombines TRBV15 with TRBJ2-5; D might be TRBD1 (6 bases). The germline V and J ends were trimmed by 0 bases and 3 bases, with 8 bases remaining between them. The CDR3 is made up of 14 amino acids. The germline CDR1 and CDR2 sequences are LNHNV and YYDKDF (reference sequence). CDR3 coding DNA: TGTGCCACCAGCAGAGACAGGGGAGAAGAGACCCAGTACTTC. Amino acid sequence: CATSRDRGEETQYF.

This clone appeared a single time. This rearrangement joins TRBV9 to TRBJ2-6; D is uncertain. The CDR3 is 17 residues long. With 0 bases removed from V and 0 bases from J, the gap between germline ends came to 10 bases. CDR1 is SGDLS, CDR2 YYNGEE, per germline. The CDR3 is CASSVDSSSSGANVLTF. The CDR3, as DNA: TGTGCCAGCAGCGTAGACAGCTCTAGCTCTGGGGCCAACGTCCTGACTTTC.

The chain combines TRBV5-1 with TRBJ2-7, with D possibly being TRBD2 (5 bases). CDR1 is SGHRS and CDR2 is YFSETQ in the germline V gene. This CDR3 spans 13 amino acids. Between the trimmed V and J ends, which lost 2 bases and 3 bases, there was a span of 9 bases. The CDR3: CASSFTGNYEQYF. The CDR3 nucleotides are TGCGCCAGCAGCTTTACCGGGAACTACGAGCAGTACTTC.

V is TRBV5-6 and J is TRBJ1-4; a weak D match, TRBD1 (5 bases). Germline lookup yields CDR1 SGHDT and CDR2 YYEEEE. Trimming took 3 bases from V and 4 from J, leaving 22 bases between them. CDR3 length: 18 residues. Written as DNA, the CDR3 is TGTGCCAGCAGCTCCCCATCTCTCTCCGAGAGGGGTAATGAAAAACTGTTTTTT. Protein: CASSSPSLSERGNEKLFF.

The chain carries TRBV6-5 and TRBJ1-1; D is unresolved. Germline values: CDR1 MNHEY, CDR2 SVGAGI. The CDR3 sequence is 13 residues long. V was trimmed by 6 bases and J by 0 bases, leaving 8 bases between them. This CDR3 reads CASSPTLNTEAFF. Written as DNA, the CDR3 is TGTGCCAGCAGCCCCACTCTGAACACTGAAGCTTTCTTT.